This T cell receptor (beta chain) derives from a study of spatial heterogeneity in lung cancer. Study details: There were, on average, more than eight raw-read appearances for each unique TCR and UMI combination. Study outcomes and limitations: Intratumoral expanded alpha and beta TCR counts were found to track tumor mutation counts.

Specified time point: sample taken at primary tumor resection. The study sequenced unsorted whole RNA from tumor, nontumor lung or frozen PBMC. In germline, CDR1 is DFQATT, CDR2 SNEGSKA (reference sequence). CDR3 size: 14 residues. The V end was cut by 0 bases, the J end by 5 bases, with 13 bases between. In TCRdb, the 5' RACE reads were re-called with MiXCR into one record per CDR3 protein. The data hold some 6,700 distinct CDR3 sequences, with roughly an eighth observed a single time. This clonotype has a handful of counts. The antigen remains unidentified. With the library built for alpha chains, this beta chain is off target and its frequency is not meaningful.

Here the sequenced sample was lung tumor tissue, taken at surgery. The clonotype comes from a male donor with early-stage non-small cell lung cancer. V is TRBV20-1 and J is TRBJ2-5; tentatively, D is TRBD1 (6 bases). CDR3 region: CSAREPQGYETQYF. CDR3 bases: TGCAGTGCTAGAGAGCCACAGGGTTACGAGACCCAGTACTTC.